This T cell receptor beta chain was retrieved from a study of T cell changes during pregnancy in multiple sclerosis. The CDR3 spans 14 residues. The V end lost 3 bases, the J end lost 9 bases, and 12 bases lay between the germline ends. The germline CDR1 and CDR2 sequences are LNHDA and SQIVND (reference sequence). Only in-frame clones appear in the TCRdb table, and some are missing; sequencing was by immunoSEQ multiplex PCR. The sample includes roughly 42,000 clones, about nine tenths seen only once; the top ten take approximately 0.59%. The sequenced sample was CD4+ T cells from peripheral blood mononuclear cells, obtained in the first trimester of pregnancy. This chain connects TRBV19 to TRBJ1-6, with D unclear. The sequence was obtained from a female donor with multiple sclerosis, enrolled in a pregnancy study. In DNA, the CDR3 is TGTGCCAGTAGTATGGTCAAAAGCGGTTCACCCCTCCACTTT. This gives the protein CASSMVKSGSPLHF.